The T cell receptor beta chain described here comes from a study of CD8 T cells in ankylosing spondylitis. Findings and caveats of the study: The clones that were linked to disease were reported to be significantly enriched in matched synovial fluid samples from ankylosing spondylitis patients. Ankylosing spondylitis blood seemed to carry a telltale TCR beta motif made of eight or nine highly homologous variants.

The sample holds many counts of this clonotype. Its antigen is not known. The CDR3 runs 12 residues. Germline V gene data show CDR1 as MNHEY and CDR2 as SVGAGI. J lost 7 bases, V lost 7 bases, and 3 bases had no gene match. TCRdb fed the 5' RACE reads into MiXCR, producing one record per CDR3 protein. The repertoire holds more than 500,000 distinct CDR3 sequences, with less than 6% as singletons. The chain recombines TRBV6-5 with TRBJ1-2; 10 nucleotides align to TRBD1. The sample taken for sequencing was blood, either unsorted or a sorted T cell fraction (not recorded which). This clonotype was obtained from a male donor with ankylosing spondylitis. The CDR3 loop is CASNGQGGGYTF. Written as DNA, the CDR3 is TGTGCCAGCAATGGACAGGGGGGTGGCTACACCTTC.